These 9 T cell receptor beta chains were sequenced from one sample in a study of control samples from healthy donors and cancer patients. Some clones are missing from TCRdb's copy, which holds only in-frame ones; the method was immunoSEQ multiplex PCR. The data contain tens of thousands of clones, approximately 90% of them seen just once; the ten biggest clones take up roughly 23%. Specimen: PBMCs. The source is a woman in her 40s with head and neck cancer.

The chain combines TRBV12-5 with TRBJ2-5, with D perhaps matching TRBD2 (5 bases). The CDR3 contains 16 residues. Germline V gives CDR1 LGHNT, CDR2 FRNRAP. Trimming removed 11 bases from V and 4 bases from J, with 26 bases in between. The CDR3, as DNA: TGTGCTCACCCTTTAAAGGGAGCGGACGGTAGAGAGACCCAGTACTTC. Encoded protein: CAHPLKGADGRETQYF.

The chain links TRBV23-1 to TRBJ2-1; 8 bases map to TRBD2. TRBV23-1 is annotated as an ORF whose role is uncertain. Losses at the gene ends were 4 bases for V and 6 bases for J; bases not matched to a gene: 8. The CDR3 runs 15 residues. The CDR3 nucleotides read TGCGCCAGCAGTCCAACGGGGGGGTCCATCAATGAGCAGTTCTTC. It specifies CASSPTGGSINEQFF.

This clone was seen only a few times. The V call is TRBV27, the J call TRBJ2-1; 13 nucleotides match TRBD2. V lost 4 bases to trimming and J lost 7 bases; unmatched junction nucleotides: 4. CDR3 length: 15 amino acids. The germline CDR1 and CDR2 sequences are MNHEY and SMNVEV (reference sequence). CDR3 protein: CASSSGTSGKNEQFF. CDR3 in DNA: TGTGCCAGCAGTTCCGGGACTAGCGGGAAGAATGAGCAGTTCTTC.

This chain links TRBV18 with TRBJ2-1; maybe TRBD2 (6 bases). Deletions cut 3 bases from V and 3 bases from J, with 6 bases between. The CDR3 spans 13 residues. CDR1 is KGHSH and CDR2 is LQKENI in the germline V gene. DNA of the CDR3: TGTGCCAGCTCACCCGGGAGCTACAATGAGCAGTTCTTC. The encoded protein is CASSPGSYNEQFF.

This clone was seen once. CDR3 amino acids: CASSNPRPLAYSTDTQYF. The CDR3 coding sequence is TGTGCCAGCAGCAACCCTCGGCCTCTAGCATATAGCACAGATACGCAGTATTTT. The chain is built from TRBV21-1 and TRBJ2-3; TRBD2 reflects the table's D call only, with no check against the DNA. TRBV21-1 is a known pseudogene. The CDR3 spans 18 residues.

The J gene is TRBJ1-2, the V gene TRBV7-3; D is undetermined. CDR1 is SGHTA and CDR2 is FQGTGA in the germline V gene. Trimming pared 2 bases from V and 7 bases from J, leaving 11 bases between. The length of the CDR3 is 13 residues. CDR3 in DNA: TGTGCCAGCAGCTTAGGAGGGTTTTCTGGCTACACCTTC. Translated, it gives CASSLGGFSGYTF.

The chain joins TRBV5-6 to TRBJ1-5, with a tentative D call TRBD1 (6 bases). The germline V gene has CDR1 SGHDT and CDR2 YYEEEE. Trimming stripped 1 base from V and 2 bases from J, with 16 bases between. The CDR3 is 17 amino acids. The CDR3 sequence: CASSLTPGGQGNQPQHF. In DNA form, the CDR3 reads TGTGCCAGCAGCTTGACCCCGGGGGGCCAGGGCAATCAGCCCCAGCATTTT.

The rearrangement joins TRBV19 to TRBJ1-2; 7 bases are shared with TRBD1. V dropped 1 base and J dropped 3; count of bases not matched to a gene: 2. The CDR3 loop spans 14 amino acids. From germline, CDR1 is LNHDA and CDR2 SQIVND (reference sequence). The CDR3 here is CASSIGTGDYGYTF. The CDR3 DNA reads TGTGCCAGTAGTATAGGGACAGGCGACTATGGCTACACCTTC.

The rearrangement uses TRBV5-1 and TRBJ2-7, with TRBD2 matching 9 bases. There are 14 residues in the CDR3. Germline V gene lookup returns CDR1 SGHRS and CDR2 YFSETQ. V dropped 5 bases and J dropped 0; count of bases not matched to a gene: 3. The CDR3, as DNA: TGCGCCAGCAGACTTAGCGGGAGCTCCTACGAGCAGTACTTC. Amino acid sequence: CASRLSGSSYEQYF.